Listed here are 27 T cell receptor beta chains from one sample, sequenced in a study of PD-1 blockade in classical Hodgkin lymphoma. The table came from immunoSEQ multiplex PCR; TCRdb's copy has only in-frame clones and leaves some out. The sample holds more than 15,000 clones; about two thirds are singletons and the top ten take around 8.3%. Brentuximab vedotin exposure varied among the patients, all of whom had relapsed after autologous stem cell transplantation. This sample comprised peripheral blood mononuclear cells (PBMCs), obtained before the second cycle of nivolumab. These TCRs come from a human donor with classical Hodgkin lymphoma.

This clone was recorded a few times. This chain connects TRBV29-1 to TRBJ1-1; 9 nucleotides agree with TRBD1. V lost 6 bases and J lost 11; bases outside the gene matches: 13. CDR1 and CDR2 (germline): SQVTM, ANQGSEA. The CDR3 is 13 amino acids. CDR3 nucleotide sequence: TGCAGCGTCCCCGGGACAGGGATAAGAGAGGCTTTCTTT. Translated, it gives CSVPGTGIREAFF.

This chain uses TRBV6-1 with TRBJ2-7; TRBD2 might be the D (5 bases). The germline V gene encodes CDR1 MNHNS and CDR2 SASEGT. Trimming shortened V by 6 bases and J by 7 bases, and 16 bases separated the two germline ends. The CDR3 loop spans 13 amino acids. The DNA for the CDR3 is TGTGCCAGCAGCCCAACAAGGACTGAAGAGCAGTACTTC. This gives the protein CASSPTRTEEQYF.

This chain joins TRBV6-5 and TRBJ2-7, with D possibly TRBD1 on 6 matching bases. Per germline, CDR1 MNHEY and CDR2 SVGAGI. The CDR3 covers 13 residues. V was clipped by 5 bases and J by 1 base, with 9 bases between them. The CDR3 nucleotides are TGTGCCAGCAGTCGGACAGTGTCCTACGAGCAGTACTTC. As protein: CASSRTVSYEQYF.

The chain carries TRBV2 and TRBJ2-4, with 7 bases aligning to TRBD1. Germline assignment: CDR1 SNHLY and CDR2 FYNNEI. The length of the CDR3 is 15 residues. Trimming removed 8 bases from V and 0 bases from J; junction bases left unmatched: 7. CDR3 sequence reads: CASGSAGGAKNIQYF. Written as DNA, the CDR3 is TGTGCCAGCGGGTCGGCAGGGGGAGCCAAAAACATTCAGTACTTC.

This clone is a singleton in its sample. The CDR3 loop reads CATLKGDTGELFF. The CDR3 DNA reads as TGTGCCACCCTCAAAGGGGACACCGGGGAGCTGTTTTTT. The chain recombines TRBV19 with TRBJ2-2; maybe TRBD1 (5 bases). CDR1 LNHDA and CDR2 SQIVND come from the germline V gene (reference sequence). CDR3 size: 13 residues. V dropped 10 bases and J dropped 3 bases, with 12 bases sitting between them.

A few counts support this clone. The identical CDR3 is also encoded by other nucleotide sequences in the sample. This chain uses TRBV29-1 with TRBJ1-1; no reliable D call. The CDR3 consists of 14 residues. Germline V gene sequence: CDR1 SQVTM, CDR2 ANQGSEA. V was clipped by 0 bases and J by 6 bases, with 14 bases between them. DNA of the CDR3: TGCAGCGTTGAAGATCTTGGAGGGAGGGCTGAAGCTTTCTTT. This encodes CSVEDLGGRAEAFF.

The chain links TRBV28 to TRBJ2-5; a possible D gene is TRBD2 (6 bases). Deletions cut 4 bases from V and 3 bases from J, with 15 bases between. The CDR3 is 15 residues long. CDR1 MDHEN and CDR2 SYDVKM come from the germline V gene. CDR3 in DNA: TGTGCCAGCAGTTACCCTAGTCCGGGGGAAGAGACCCAGTACTTC. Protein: CASSYPSPGEETQYF.

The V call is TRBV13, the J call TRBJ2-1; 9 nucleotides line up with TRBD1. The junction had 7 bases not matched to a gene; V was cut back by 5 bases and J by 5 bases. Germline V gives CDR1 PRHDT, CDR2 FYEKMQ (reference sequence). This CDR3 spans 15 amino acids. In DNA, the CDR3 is TGTGCCAGCAGCAACGGACAGGGGTTCAACAATGAGCAGTTCTTC. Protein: CASSNGQGFNNEQFF.

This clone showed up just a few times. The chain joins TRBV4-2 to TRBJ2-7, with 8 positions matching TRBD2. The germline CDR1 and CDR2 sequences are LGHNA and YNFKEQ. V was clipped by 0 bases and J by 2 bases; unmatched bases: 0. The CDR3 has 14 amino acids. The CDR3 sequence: CASSQEGLAYEQYF. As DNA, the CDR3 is TGTGCCAGCAGCCAAGAGGGACTAGCCTACGAGCAGTACTTC.

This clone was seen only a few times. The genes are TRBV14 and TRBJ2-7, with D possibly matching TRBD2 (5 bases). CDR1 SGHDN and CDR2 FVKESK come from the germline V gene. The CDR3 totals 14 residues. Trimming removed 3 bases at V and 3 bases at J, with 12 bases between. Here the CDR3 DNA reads TGTGCCAGCAGCCACAGCGGAGCAGTCTACGAGCAGTACTTC. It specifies CASSHSGAVYEQYF. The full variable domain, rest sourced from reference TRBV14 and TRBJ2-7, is EAGVTQFPSHSVIEKGQTVTLRCDPISGHDNLYWYRRVMGKEIKFLLHFVKESKQDESGMPNNRFLAERTGGTYSTLKVQPAELEDSGVYFCASSHSGAVYEQYFGPGTRLTVT.

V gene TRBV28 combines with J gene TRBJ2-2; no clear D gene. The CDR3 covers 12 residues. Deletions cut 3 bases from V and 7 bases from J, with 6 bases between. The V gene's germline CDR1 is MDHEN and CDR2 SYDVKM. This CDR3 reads CASSLDNGELFF. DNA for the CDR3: TGTGCCAGCAGTTTGGATAACGGGGAGCTGTTTTTT.

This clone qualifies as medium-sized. The CDR3 here is CASSGDMNTEAFF. For the CDR3, the DNA is TGTGCCAGCTCGGGAGACATGAACACTGAAGCTTTCTTT. The V and J genes are TRBV18 and TRBJ1-1; D remains unclear. Trimming cost V 6 bases and J 0 bases, with 8 bases left between them. This CDR3 spans 13 amino acids. Germline CDR1 KGHSH, CDR2 LQKENI.

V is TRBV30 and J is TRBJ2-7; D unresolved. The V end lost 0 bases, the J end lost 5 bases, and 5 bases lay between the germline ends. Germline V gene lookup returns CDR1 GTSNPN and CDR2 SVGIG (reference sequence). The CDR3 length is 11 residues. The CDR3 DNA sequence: TGTGCCTGGAGTGTATCTCACGAGCAGTACTTC. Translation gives CAWSVSHEQYF.

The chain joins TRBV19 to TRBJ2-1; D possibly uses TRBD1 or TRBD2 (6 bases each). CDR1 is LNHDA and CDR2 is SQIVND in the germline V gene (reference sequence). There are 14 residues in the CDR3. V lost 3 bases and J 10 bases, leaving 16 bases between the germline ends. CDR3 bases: TGTGCCAGTAGTATCCGGGGGCGAAACTGGGAGCAGTTCTTC. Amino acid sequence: CASSIRGRNWEQFF.

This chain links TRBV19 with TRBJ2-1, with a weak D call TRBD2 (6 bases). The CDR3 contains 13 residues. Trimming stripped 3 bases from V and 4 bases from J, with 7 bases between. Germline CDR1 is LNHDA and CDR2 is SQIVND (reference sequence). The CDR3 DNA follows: TGTGCCAGTAGTATGGGACTGTACAATGAGCAGTTCTTC. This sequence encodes CASSMGLYNEQFF.

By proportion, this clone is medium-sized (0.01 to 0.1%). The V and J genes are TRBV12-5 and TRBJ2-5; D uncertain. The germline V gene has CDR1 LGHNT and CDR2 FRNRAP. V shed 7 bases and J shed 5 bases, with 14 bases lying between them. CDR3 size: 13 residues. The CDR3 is CASALPGQETQYF. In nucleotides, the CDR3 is TGTGCTAGTGCGTTACCGGGCCAGGAGACCCAGTACTTC.

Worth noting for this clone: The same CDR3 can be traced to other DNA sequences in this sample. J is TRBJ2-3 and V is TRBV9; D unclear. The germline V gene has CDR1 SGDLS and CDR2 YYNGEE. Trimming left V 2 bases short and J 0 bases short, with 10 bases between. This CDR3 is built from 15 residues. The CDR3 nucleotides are TGTGCCAGCAGCGTCTCCGGAACTAGCACAGATACGCAGTATTTT. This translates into CASSVSGTSTDTQYF. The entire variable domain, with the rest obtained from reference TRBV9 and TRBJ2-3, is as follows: DSGVTQTPKHLITATGQRVTLRCSPRSGDLSVYWYQQSLDQGLQFLIQYYNGEERAKGNILERFSAQQFPDLHSELNLSSLELGDSALYFCASSVSGTSTDTQYFGPGTRLTVL.

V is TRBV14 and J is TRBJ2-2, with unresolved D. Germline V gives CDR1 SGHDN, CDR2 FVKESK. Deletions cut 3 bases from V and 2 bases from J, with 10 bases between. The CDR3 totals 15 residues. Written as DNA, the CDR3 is TGTGCCAGCAGCCAGAGGCTCCTTAACACCGGGGAGCTGTTTTTT. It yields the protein CASSQRLLNTGELFF.

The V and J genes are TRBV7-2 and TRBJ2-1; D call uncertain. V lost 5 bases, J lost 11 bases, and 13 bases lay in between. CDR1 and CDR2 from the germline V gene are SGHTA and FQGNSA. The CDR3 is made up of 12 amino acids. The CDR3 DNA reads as TGTGCCAGCAGCCCGTACGACGCGAAGCAGTTCTTC. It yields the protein CASSPYDAKQFF.

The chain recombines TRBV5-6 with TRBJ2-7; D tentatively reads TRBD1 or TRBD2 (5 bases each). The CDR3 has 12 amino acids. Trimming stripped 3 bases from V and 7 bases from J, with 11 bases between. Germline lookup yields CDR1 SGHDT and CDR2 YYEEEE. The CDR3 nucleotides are TGTGCCAGCAGCTGGGGCGGCGGGGAGCAGTACTTC. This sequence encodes CASSWGGGEQYF.

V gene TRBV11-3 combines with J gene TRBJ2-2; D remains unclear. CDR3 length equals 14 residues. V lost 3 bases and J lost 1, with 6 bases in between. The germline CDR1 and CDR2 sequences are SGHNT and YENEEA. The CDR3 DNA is TGTGCCAGCAGCTTGGGGTGGAACACCGGGGAGCTGTTTTTT. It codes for CASSLGWNTGELFF.

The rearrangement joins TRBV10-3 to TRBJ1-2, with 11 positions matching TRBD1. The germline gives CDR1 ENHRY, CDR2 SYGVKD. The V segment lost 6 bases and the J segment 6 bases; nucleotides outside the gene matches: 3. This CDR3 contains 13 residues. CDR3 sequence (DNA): TGTGCCATCAGCCTGGACAGGGGGCATGGCTACACCTTC. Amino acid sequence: CAISLDRGHGYTF.

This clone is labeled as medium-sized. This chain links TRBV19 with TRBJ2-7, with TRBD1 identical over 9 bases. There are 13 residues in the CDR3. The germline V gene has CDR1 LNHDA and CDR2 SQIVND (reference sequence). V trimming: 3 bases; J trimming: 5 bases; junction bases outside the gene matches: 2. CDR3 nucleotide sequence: TGTGCCAGTAGTATGACAGGGGGGAACGAGCAGTACTTC. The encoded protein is CASSMTGGNEQYF.

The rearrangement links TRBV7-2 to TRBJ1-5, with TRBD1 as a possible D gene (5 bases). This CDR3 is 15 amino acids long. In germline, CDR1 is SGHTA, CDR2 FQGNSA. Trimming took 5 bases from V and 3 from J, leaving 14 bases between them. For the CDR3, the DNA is TGTGCCAGCAGCCCTAGTTCAGGGAACAATCAGCCCCAGCATTTT. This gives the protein CASSPSSGNNQPQHF. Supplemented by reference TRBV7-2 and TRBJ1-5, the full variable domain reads GAGVSQSPSNKVTEKGKDVELRCDPISGHTALYWYRQSLGQGLEFLIYFQGNSAPDKSGLPSDRFSAERTGGSVSTLTIQRTQQEDSAVYLCASSPSSGNNQPQHFGDGTRLSIL.

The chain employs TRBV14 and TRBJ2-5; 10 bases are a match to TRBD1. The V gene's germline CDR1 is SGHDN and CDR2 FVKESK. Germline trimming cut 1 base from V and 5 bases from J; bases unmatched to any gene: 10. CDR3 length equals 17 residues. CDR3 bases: TGTGCCAGCAGCCAAGGGGCGACAGGGGGCTTCTTGGAGACCCAGTACTTC. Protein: CASSQGATGGFLETQYF.

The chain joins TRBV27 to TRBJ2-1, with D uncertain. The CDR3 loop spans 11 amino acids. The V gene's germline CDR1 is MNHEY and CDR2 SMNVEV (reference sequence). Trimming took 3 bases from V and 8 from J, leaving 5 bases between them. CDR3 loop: CASSFGDEQFF. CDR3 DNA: TGTGCCAGCAGTTTCGGCGATGAGCAGTTCTTC.

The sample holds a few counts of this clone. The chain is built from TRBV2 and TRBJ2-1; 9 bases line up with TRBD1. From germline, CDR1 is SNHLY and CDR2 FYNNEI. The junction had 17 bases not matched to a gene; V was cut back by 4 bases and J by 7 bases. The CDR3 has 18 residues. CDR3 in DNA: TGTGCCAGCAGTGCAAGGGGGACAGGGACCCCGCGGTGGAATGAGCAGTTCTTC. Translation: CASSARGTGTPRWNEQFF.